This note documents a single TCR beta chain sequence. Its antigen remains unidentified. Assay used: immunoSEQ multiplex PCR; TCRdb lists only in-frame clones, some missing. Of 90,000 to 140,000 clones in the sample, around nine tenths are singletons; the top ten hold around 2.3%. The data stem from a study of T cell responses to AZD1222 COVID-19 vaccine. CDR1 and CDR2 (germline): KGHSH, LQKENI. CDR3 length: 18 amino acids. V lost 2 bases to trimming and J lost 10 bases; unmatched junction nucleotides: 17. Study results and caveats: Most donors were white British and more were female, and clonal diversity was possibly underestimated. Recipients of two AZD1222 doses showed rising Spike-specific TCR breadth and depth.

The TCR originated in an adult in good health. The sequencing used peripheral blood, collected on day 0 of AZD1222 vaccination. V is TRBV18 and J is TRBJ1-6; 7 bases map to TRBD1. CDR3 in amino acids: CASSPITVGQDRGSPLHF. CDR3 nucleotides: TGTGCCAGCTCACCAATTACGGTTGGACAGGACAGAGGCTCACCCCTCCACTTT. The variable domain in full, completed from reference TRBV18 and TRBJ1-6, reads NAGVMQNPRHLVRRRGQEARLRCSPMKGHSHVYWYRQLPEEGLKFMVYLQKENIIDESGMPKERFSAEFPKEGPSILRIQQVVRGDSAAYFCASSPITVGQDRGSPLHFGNGTRLTVT.